These T cell receptor beta chains were read from a single sample in a study of PD-L1 blockade in urothelial cancer. Libraries were prepared by immunoSEQ multiplex PCR; TCRdb keeps only in-frame clonotypes and omits some of them. The top ten hold around 15% of the sample, which has about 14,000 clones, around 87% seen once. Sequenced material: PBMCs, taken around atezolizumab (anti-PD-L1) treatment. Receptors originate from a man between 65 and 85 years old with urothelial cancer. The CDR3 runs from the conserved cysteine through the conserved F or W. The D gene is left open where the match is weak. Where a row states a size, it is once, few, many or the class of an expanded clone; other rows omit it.

d_call j_call v_call clone_size cdr3_aa cdr3_nt
TRBD2 TRBJ2-2 TRBV2 NA CASSPPRSGPNTGELFF TGTGCCAGCAGTCCCCCGCGTAGCGGGCCAAACACCGGGGAGCTGTTTTTT
NA TRBJ2-1 TRBV23-1 NA CASSQSRGNSSYNEQFF TGCGCCAGCAGTCAATCGCGGGGAAACAGCTCCTACAATGAGCAGTTCTTC
TRBD1 TRBJ2-5 TRBV5-1 NA CASQTTGGRETQYF TGCGCCAGCCAAACTACAGGGGGCAGGGAGACCCAGTACTTC
NA TRBJ1-1 TRBV5-5 NA CASSQLTGNTEAFF TGTGCCAGCAGCCAGCTGACAGGGAACACTGAAGCTTTCTTT
NA TRBJ1-1 TRBV11-3 NA CASSFPGEEAFF TGTGCCAGCAGCTTCCCCGGGGAAGAAGCTTTCTTT
NA TRBJ2-7 TRBV4-2 NA CASSHDDGGLYEQYF TGTGCCAGCAGCCACGATGACGGGGGGCTCTACGAGCAGTACTTC
TRBD1 TRBJ2-1 TRBV11-3 once CASSLGQGERNEQFF TGTGCCAGCAGCTTAGGACAGGGGGAAAGGAATGAGCAGTTCTTC
NA TRBJ2-6 TRBV5-5 NA CASSLFPGQNSGANVLTF TGTGCCAGCAGCTTGTTTCCGGGACAAAACTCTGGGGCCAACGTCCTGACTTTC
NA TRBJ2-7 TRBV30 NA CAWSVSYYEQYF TGTGCCTGGAGTGTCAGTTACTACGAGCAGTACTTC
TRBD2 TRBJ2-1 TRBV4-1 few CASSRVWAGGSNEQFF TGCGCCAGCAGCCGGGTCTGGGCGGGGGGTTCCAATGAGCAGTTCTTC
NA TRBJ1-1 TRBV5-5 NA CASSPTGVGTEAFF TGTGCCAGCAGCCCCACGGGGGTTGGCACTGAAGCTTTCTTT
TRBD1 TRBJ1-2 TRBV27 NA CASKLGQNYGYTF TGTGCCAGCAAACTGGGACAGAACTATGGCTACACCTTC
TRBD1 TRBJ1-2 TRBV10-3 NA CAISDGDRSNYGYTF TGTGCCATCAGTGATGGGGACAGGAGCAACTATGGCTACACCTTC
NA TRBJ2-7 TRBV11-2 NA CASSSAWAAGVEQYF TGTGCCAGCAGCTCCGCCTGGGCGGCAGGGGTCGAGCAGTACTTC
NA TRBJ2-3 TRBV7-8 NA CASSLDLAGRRTDTQYF TGTGCCAGCAGCTTAGACCTGGCGGGTCGGCGCACAGATACGCAGTATTTT
TRBD1 TRBJ1-2 TRBV29-1 NA CSVEEQGAGYTF TGCAGCGTTGAAGAACAGGGGGCTGGCTACACCTTC